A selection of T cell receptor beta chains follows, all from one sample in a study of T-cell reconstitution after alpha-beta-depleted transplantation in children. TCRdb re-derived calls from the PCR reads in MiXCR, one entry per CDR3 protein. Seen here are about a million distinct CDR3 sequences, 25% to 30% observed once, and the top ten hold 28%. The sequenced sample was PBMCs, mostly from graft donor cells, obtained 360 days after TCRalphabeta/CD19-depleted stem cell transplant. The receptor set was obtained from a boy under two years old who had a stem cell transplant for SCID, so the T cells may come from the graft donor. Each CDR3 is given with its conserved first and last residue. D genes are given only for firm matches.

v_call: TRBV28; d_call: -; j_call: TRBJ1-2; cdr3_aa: CASSPGLTPLYGYTF
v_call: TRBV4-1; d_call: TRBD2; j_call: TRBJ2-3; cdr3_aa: CASSQLMGLAADTQYF
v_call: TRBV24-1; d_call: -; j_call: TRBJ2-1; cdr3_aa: CATSDFSYNEQFF
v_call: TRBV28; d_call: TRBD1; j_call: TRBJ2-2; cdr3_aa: CASSPGTANTNTGELFF
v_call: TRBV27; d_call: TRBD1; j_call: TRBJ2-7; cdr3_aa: CASSLLFGTGPHEQYF
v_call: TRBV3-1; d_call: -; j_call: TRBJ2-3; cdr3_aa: CASSPYQGGPGSRTDTQYF
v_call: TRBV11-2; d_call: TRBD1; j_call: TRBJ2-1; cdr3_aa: CASSLEADRVNEQFF
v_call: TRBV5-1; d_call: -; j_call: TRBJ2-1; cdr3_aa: CASSSDSGLEQFF
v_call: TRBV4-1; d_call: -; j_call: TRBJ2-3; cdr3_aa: CASSQEKGVGTTDTQYF
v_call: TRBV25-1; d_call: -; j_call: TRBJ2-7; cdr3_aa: CASLYSGEQYF
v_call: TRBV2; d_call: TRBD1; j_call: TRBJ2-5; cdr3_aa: CASSHRGRETQYF
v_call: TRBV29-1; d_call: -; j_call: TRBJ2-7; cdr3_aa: CSVAGPYEQYF
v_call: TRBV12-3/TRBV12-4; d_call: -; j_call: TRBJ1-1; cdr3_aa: CASSFIGRTNAEAFF
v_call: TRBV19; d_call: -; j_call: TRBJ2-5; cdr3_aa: CASSGRFQETQYF
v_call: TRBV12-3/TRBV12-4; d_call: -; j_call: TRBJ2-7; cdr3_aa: CASSDKTGIAYEQYF
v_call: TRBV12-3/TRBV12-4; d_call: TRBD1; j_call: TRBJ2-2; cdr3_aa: CASSTHRGRNTGELFF
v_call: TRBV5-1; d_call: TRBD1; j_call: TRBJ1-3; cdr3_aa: CASRPDRVRNTIYF
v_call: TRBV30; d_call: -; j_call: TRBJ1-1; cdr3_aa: CAWRGRISNTEAFF
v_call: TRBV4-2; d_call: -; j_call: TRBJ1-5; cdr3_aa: CASSQEGSQPQHF
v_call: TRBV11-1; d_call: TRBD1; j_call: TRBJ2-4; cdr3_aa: CASSLRRDREAKNIQYF
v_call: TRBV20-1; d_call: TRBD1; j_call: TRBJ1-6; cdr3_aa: CSARDRGRESSPLHF
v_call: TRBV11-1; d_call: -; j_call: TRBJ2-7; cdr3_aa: CASSPNRGLPSYEQYF
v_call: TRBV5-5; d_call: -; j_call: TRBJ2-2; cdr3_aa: CASSLPGTPNTGELFF
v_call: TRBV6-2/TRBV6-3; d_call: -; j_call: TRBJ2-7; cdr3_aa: CASSYAVVGQGEQYF
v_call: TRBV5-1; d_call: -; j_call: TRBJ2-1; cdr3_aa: CASRDQLEGSYNEQFF
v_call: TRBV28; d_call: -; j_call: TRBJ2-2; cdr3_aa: CASSLDSENTGELFF
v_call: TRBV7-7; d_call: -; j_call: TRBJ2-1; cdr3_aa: CASSSGVGVDEQFF
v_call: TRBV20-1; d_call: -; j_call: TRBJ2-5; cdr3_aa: CSARGAGYQETQYF
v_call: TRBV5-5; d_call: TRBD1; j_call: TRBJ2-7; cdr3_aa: CASSSGTGGVYEQYF
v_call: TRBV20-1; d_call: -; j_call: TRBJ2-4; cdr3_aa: CSARSTAKNIQYF
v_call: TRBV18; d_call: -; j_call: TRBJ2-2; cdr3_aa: CASSPRQSNTGELFF
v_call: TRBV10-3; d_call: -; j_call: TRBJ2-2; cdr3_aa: CAISERTPNTGELFF
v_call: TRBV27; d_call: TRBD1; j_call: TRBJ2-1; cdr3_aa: CASSTMGQSNEQFF
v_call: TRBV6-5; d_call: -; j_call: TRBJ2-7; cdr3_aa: CASSYVPAEFYEQYF
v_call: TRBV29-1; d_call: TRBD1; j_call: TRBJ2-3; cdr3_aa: CSVEPGQGRVDTQYF
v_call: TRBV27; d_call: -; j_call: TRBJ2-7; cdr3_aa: CATKGPPTSYEQYF
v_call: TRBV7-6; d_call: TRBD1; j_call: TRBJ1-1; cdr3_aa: CASSLGNRGNTEAFF
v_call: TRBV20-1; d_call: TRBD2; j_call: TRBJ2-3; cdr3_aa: CSATPGTSNRDTQYF
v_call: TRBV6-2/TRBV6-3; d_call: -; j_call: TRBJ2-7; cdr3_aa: CASRRPDSYEQYF
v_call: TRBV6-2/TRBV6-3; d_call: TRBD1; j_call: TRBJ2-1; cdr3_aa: CASRPQGRLVNEQFF
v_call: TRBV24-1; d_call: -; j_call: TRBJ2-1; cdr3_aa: CATSGRGRNRNEQFF
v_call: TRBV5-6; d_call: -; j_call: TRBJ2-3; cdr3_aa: CASSFGLLSTDTQYF
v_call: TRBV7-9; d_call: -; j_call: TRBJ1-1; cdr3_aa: CASSPSRERYTEAFF
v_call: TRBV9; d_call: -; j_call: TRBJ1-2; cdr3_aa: CASSLSRASAYGYTF